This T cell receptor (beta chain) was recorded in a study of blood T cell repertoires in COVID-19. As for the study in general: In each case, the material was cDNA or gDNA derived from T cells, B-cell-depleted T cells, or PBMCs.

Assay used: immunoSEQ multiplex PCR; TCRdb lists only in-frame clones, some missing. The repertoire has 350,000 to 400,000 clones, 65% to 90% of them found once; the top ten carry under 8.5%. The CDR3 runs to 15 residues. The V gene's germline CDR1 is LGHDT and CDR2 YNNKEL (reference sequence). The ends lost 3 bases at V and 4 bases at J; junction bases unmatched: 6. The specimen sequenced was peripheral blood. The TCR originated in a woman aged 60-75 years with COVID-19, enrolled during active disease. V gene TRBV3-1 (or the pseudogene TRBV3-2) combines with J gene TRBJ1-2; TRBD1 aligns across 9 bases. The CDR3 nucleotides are TGTGCCAGCAGCCACCGGACAGGGGTCTTCTATGGCTACACCTTC. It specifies CASSHRTGVFYGYTF.